The 4 T cell receptor beta chains below all came from one sample that was sequenced in a study of blood T cell repertoires in COVID-19. Libraries were prepared by immunoSEQ multiplex PCR; TCRdb keeps only in-frame clonotypes and omits some of them. This table holds some 38,000 clones, about 89% found once. The sample taken for sequencing was peripheral blood. All receptors come from a woman under 40 in a cohort sampled during active COVID-19.

This CDR3 reads CASSWGLAASYEQYF. CDR3 coding DNA: TGTGCCAGCAGTTGGGGACTAGCGGCTTCCTACGAGCAGTACTTC. This chain links TRBV7-2 with TRBJ2-7; 11 positions match TRBD2. Germline CDR1 is SGHTA and CDR2 is FQGNSA. This CDR3 is built from 15 residues. V gave up 6 bases and J gave up 1 base; unmatched junction bases: 5.

The chain combines TRBV3-1 (or the pseudogene TRBV3-2) with TRBJ1-4; 7 bases match TRBD1. V lost 5 bases and J lost 3; bases outside the gene matches: 6. The CDR3 runs 15 residues. In germline, CDR1 is LGHDT, CDR2 YNNKEL (reference sequence). DNA for the CDR3: TGTGCCAGCAGCACCCCCGGGACAGCTAATGAAAAACTGTTTTTT. Residues: CASSTPGTANEKLFF.

As DNA, the CDR3 is TGTGCCAGCAGCTTCGGTGGGCGGGAGTTAGAGCAGTTCTTC. Translation: CASSFGGRELEQFF. This sequence joins TRBV13 and TRBJ2-1; 7 bases are shared with TRBD2. Germline CDR1 is PRHDT and CDR2 is FYEKMQ (reference sequence). The CDR3 sequence is 14 residues long. The V gene end was trimmed by 3 bases and the J gene end by 10 bases; junction bases not matched to a gene: 9.

The gene calls are TRBV5-3 and TRBJ2-5; 8 bases are a match to TRBD2. TRBV5-3 is classed as an ORF, of uncertain function. V was clipped by 8 bases and J by 4 bases; unmatched bases: 4. This CDR3 region has 12 residues. CDR3 residues: CARGTSRETQYF. The CDR3 nucleotides are TGTGCCAGGGGGACTAGTCGAGAGACCCAGTACTTC.